This T cell receptor beta chain was recorded in a study of CXCR3-negative and CXCR3-positive naive CD8 T cells. Study results and limitations: Hydrophobicity of TRB CDR3s was greater in CXCR3-positive naive cells than in CXCR3-negative naive cells. Relative to memory CD8+ cells, whose diversity was much lower, both naive subsets had comparably high diversity. Most assays were run on fresh PBMCs (CXCR3 expression partially decreased after cryopreservation). Comparison of naive CXCR3-negative and CXCR3-positive cells revealed similar TRBV-TRBJ usage, while memory cells differed.

The CDR3 runs to 13 residues. Germline assignment: CDR1 SEHNR and CDR2 FQNEAQ (reference sequence). Within the CD8+ T cell compartment, naive cells were CD45RO-CCR7+CD27+CD95-. With respect to this clonotype: Antigen unknown.

TRB cDNA was prepared as libraries by UMI-labeled 5' RACE. Each CDR3 protein gets one entry in TCRdb, which reprocessed the 5' RACE reads and gives no DNA. The listing contains tens of thousands of distinct CDR3 sequences. This receptor was obtained from a human donor in good health. Some clones in this sample may be carry-over from other donors' samples. V and J are TRBV7-9 and TRBJ2-7; without DNA, the TCRdb call of TRBD1 cannot be checked. The sample taken for sequencing was naive CXCR3+ CD8+ T cells from blood. The subset is: CD45RO-CCR7+CD27+CD95- naive CD8+ T cells expressing CXCR3 (TNR3+). The CDR3: CASSSPLSYEQYF.